The 9 T cell receptor beta chains below come from one sample, sequenced in a study of T cells in Graves' hyperthyroidism and ophthalmopathy. TCR beta CDR3 regions were amplified from RNA transcripts. During a first-round RT-PCR of the TCR CDR3, the HTBI primer set was used. MiXCR, applied by TCRdb to the multiplex PCR reads, yields one record per CDR3 protein. The sample lists roughly 720,000 distinct CDR3 sequences, about 18% occurring once. The specimen sequenced was blood. These receptors were obtained from a man in his forties or fifties with Graves' hyperthyroidism.

This clonotype was seen repeatedly, ten times or more. This chain connects TRBV7-2 to TRBJ2-1, with 14 bases that match TRBD2. V shed 0 bases and J 7 bases; nucleotides not matched to a gene: 2. CDR3 size: 16 residues. CDR1 is SGHTA and CDR2 is FQGNSA in the germline V gene. The CDR3 DNA sequence: TGTGCCAGCAGCTTAGCTTGGACTAGCGGGAGGAATGAGCAGTTCTTC. Its translation: CASSLAWTSGRNEQFF.

This clonotype came up many times. The rearrangement joins TRBV28 to TRBJ1-1, with D perhaps TRBD1 (5 bases). V was pared by 5 bases and J by 8 bases, with 15 bases between. From germline, CDR1 is MDHEN and CDR2 SYDVKM. The CDR3 is 13 residues long. CDR3 nucleotides: TGTGCCAGCAGTCCTCCCGGGGCCTCAGAAGCTTTCTTT. Its translation is CASSPPGASEAFF.

This clonotype was seen ten or more times. This sequence joins TRBV11-2 and TRBJ2-2; D perhaps matches TRBD1 (6 bases). The CDR3 is 15 amino acids. V was trimmed by 3 bases and J by 4 bases, leaving 12 bases between them. CDR1 and CDR2 from the germline V gene are SGHAT and FQNNGV. The chain's CDR3 is CASSLGAGATGELFF. CDR3 coding DNA: TGTGCCAGCAGCTTGGGGGCGGGTGCCACCGGGGAGCTGTTTTTT.

The sample holds many counts of this clonotype. V is TRBV24-1 and J is TRBJ2-3; the D gene is possibly TRBD2 (6 bases). This CDR3 is built from 15 residues. Per the germline V gene, CDR1 is KGHDR and CDR2 is SFDVKD. V shed 0 bases and J shed 0 bases, with 6 bases lying between them. The CDR3: CATSDLRESTDTQYF. In nucleotides, the CDR3 is TGTGCCACCAGTGATTTGCGGGAGAGCACAGATACGCAGTATTTT.

This clonotype appeared many times. The chain employs TRBV20-1 and TRBJ2-3; TRBD2 matches at 7 bases. The CDR3 contains 14 residues. V shed 2 bases and J 1 base; nucleotides not matched to a gene: 3. CDR1 DFQATT and CDR2 SNEGSKA come from the germline V gene (reference sequence). The CDR3: CSARLAVGTDTQYF. CDR3 DNA: TGCAGTGCTAGACTAGCGGTAGGCACAGATACGCAGTATTTT.

About this clonotype: A much bigger clone sits one base away, suggesting this may be a read error. V is TRBV10-3 and J is TRBJ2-7; 9 nucleotides match TRBD2. Germline V gene sequence: CDR1 ENHRY, CDR2 SYGVKD. The CDR3 consists of 16 residues. Here the CDR3 DNA reads TGTGTCATCAGTCGGGAGGGTGGTAGCGGGAGATCCGAGCAGTACTTC. Protein sequence: CVISREGGSGRSEQYF.

Ten or more counts support this clonotype. This chain links TRBV12-3 or TRBV12-4 with TRBJ2-7; TRBD2 might be the D (6 bases). Trimming shortened V by 1 base and J by 4 bases, and 17 bases separated the two germline ends. The CDR3 sequence is 16 residues long. The DNA of the CDR3 is TGTGCCAGCAGTTTAGTCAGGCGGGGCCTACAATACGAGCAGTACTTC. It is translated as CASSLVRRGLQYEQYF.

Many counts were recorded for this clonotype. The rearrangement uses TRBV5-6 and TRBJ2-7, with D maybe TRBD1 (5 bases). This CDR3 region has 14 residues. Trimming took 0 bases from V and 3 from J, leaving 10 bases between them. Germline-derived CDR1 and CDR2 are SGHDT and YYEEEE. CDR3 residues: CASSLVVTDYEQYF. In DNA form, the CDR3 reads TGTGCCAGCAGCTTGGTCGTGACAGACTACGAGCAGTACTTC. Looking up the rest from reference TRBV5-6 and TRBJ2-7 gives the full variable domain: DAGVTQSPTHLIKTRGQQVTLRCSPKSGHDTVSWYQQALGQGPQFIFQYYEEEERQRGNFPDRFSGHQFPNYSSELNVNALLLGDSALYLCASSLVVTDYEQYFGPGTRLTVT.

In its sample, this clonotype was seen many times. The chain is built from TRBV12-3 or TRBV12-4 and TRBJ2-7; D not certain. Between the trimmed V and J ends, which lost 6 bases and 3 bases, there was a span of 9 bases. The CDR3 covers 12 residues. The DNA of the CDR3 is TGTGCCAGCAGCCCTGGCATCTACGAGCAGTACTTC. Its translation is CASSPGIYEQYF.